These 26 T cell receptor beta chains originate from one sample sequenced in a study of CD8 T cells in ankylosing spondylitis. TCRdb called the 5' RACE reads again in MiXCR, with one record for every CDR3 protein. The sample shows 150,000 to 200,000 distinct CDR3 sequences, around 10% of them seen only once. The sequencing input was blood, either unsorted or a sorted T cell fraction (not recorded which). Receptor source: a male donor with ankylosing spondylitis or in good health (not recorded which).

This clonotype was seen a handful of times. V usage is TRBV11-1 and J usage is TRBJ2-1; D unresolved. The CDR3 loop spans 16 amino acids. CDR1 and CDR2 from the germline V gene are SGHAT and FQDESV (reference sequence). V lost 5 bases and J lost 0, with 14 bases in between. CDR3 residues: CASSLKGGSSYNEQFF. In DNA, the CDR3 is TGTGCCAGCAGCCTAAAGGGCGGTTCCTCCTACAATGAGCAGTTCTTC.

In its sample, this clonotype was seen a few times. The gene calls are TRBV18 and TRBJ1-2, with TRBD1 matching over 12 bases. This CDR3 is built from 14 residues. Per the germline V gene, CDR1 is KGHSH and CDR2 is LQKENI. V was clipped by 5 bases and J by 8 bases; unmatched bases: 6. CDR3 DNA sequence: TGTGCCAGCTCAGGGACAGGGGGCGCGGAGGGCTACACCTTC. This codes for CASSGTGGAEGYTF.

Ten or more counts support this clonotype. This sequence joins TRBV12-3 or TRBV12-4 and TRBJ2-5; no firm D call. This CDR3 has 13 residues. Trimming removed 6 bases at V and 2 bases at J, with 10 bases between. CDR3 residues: CASSPSVQETQYF. DNA for the CDR3: TGTGCCAGCAGCCCGAGTGTTCAAGAGACCCAGTACTTC.

This clonotype was detected many times. The CDR3 reads CASSVGAGGTNEQFF. CDR3 coding DNA: TGTGCCAGCAGCGTAGGGGCGGGAGGAACAAATGAGCAGTTCTTC. The chain is built from TRBV9 and TRBJ2-1; 8 nucleotides line up with TRBD2. V gave up 0 bases and J gave up 7 bases; unmatched junction bases: 6. The V gene's germline CDR1 is SGDLS and CDR2 YYNGEE. This CDR3 spans 15 amino acids.

This clonotype was recorded at least ten times. The rearrangement uses TRBV20-1 and TRBJ1-1; the match to TRBD1 covers 8 bases. The CDR3 sequence is 13 residues long. V was pared by 5 bases and J by 5 bases, with 7 bases of the junction left unmatched. The germline V gene has CDR1 DFQATT and CDR2 SNEGSKA (reference sequence). The CDR3 region has the DNA TGCAGTGCTGTAGACAGGGGCTGGACTGAAGCTTTCTTT. Its translation is CSAVDRGWTEAFF.

This chain connects TRBV29-1 to TRBJ2-1, with no clear D. CDR1 and CDR2 from the germline V gene are SQVTM and ANQGSEA. The V end was cut by 4 bases, the J end by 4 bases, with 8 bases between. This CDR3 contains 12 residues. The DNA of the CDR3 is TGCAGCGTTGTTCGCATTTACAATGAGCAGTTCTTC. Translation gives CSVVRIYNEQFF.

There are many counts of this clonotype. The V call is TRBV2, the J call TRBJ2-7, with 7 bases that match TRBD1. With V trimmed by 10 bases and J by 3 bases, 9 bases remained unmatched. The CDR3 has 13 amino acids. Germline values: CDR1 SNHLY, CDR2 FYNNEI. This CDR3 is CANKDRALYEQYF. DNA of the CDR3: TGTGCCAACAAAGACAGGGCCCTCTACGAGCAGTACTTC. The full variable domain, with the rest looked up from reference TRBV2 and TRBJ2-7, is EPEVTQTPSHQVTQMGQEVILRCVPISNHLYFYWYRQILGQKVEFLVSFYNNEISEKSEIFDDQFSVERPDGSNFTLKIRSTKLEDSAMYFCANKDRALYEQYFGPGTRLTVT.

There are many counts of this clonotype. The chain employs TRBV29-1 and TRBJ2-7; 9 bases are shared with TRBD1. The V and J ends lost 7 bases and 0 bases, in that order; junction bases with no gene match: 7. Germline CDR1 reads SQVTM; CDR2 reads ANQGSEA. This CDR3 is 14 amino acids long. The CDR3 region is CSAFGQGPSYEQYF. The CDR3 bases are TGCAGCGCCTTCGGACAGGGGCCCTCCTACGAGCAGTACTTC.

This clonotype has ten or more counts. V is TRBV29-1 and J is TRBJ1-1; 7 nucleotides align to TRBD1. This CDR3 is built from 14 residues. The germline gives CDR1 SQVTM, CDR2 ANQGSEA. J lost 3 bases, V lost 5 bases, and 9 bases had no gene match. The CDR3 spells CSVTKQGTYTEAFF. DNA of the CDR3: TGCAGCGTTACTAAACAGGGGACATACACTGAAGCTTTCTTT.

This clonotype was seen many times. The V and J genes are TRBV5-1 and TRBJ1-1; D call uncertain. The CDR3 runs 15 residues. Trimming removed 3 bases from V and 1 base from J, with 13 bases in between. Looked up from germline, CDR1 is SGHRS and CDR2 is YFSETQ. The CDR3 region has the DNA TGCGCCAGCAGCTCCTTCGGAGATTCGAACACTGAAGCTTTCTTT. It translates to CASSSFGDSNTEAFF.

The table lists this clonotype with a few counts. The rearrangement links TRBV18 to TRBJ2-1; the match to TRBD2 covers 9 bases. The CDR3 runs to 16 residues. The V gene's germline CDR1 is KGHSH and CDR2 LQKENI. Losses at the gene ends were 2 bases for V and 1 base for J; bases not matched to a gene: 3. This CDR3 reads CASSPASGVSYNEQFF. The CDR3, as DNA: TGTGCCAGCTCACCAGCTAGCGGGGTTTCCTACAATGAGCAGTTCTTC.

Remarks on this clonotype: A much larger clone differs from this one at a single base, so this may be a read error. The chain carries TRBV20-1 and TRBJ2-6; D could derive from TRBD1 or TRBD2 (5 bases each). Trimming cost V 6 bases and J 1 base, with 16 bases left between them. Germline CDR1 and CDR2: DFQATT and SNEGSKA (reference sequence). The CDR3 is 16 residues long. CDR3 loop: CSAGDLRWSGANVLTF. CDR3 coding DNA: TGCAGTGCCGGGGACCTGCGGTGGTCTGGGGCCAACGTCCTGACTTTC.

This clonotype was recorded at least ten times. This chain joins TRBV20-1 and TRBJ2-7, with 8 positions matching TRBD2. Germline CDR1 and CDR2: DFQATT and SNEGSKA (reference sequence). The CDR3 consists of 14 residues. J lost 0 bases, V lost 3 bases, and 4 bases had no gene match. This CDR3 is CSASIAGTSYEQYF. CDR3 in DNA: TGCAGTGCTAGCATAGCGGGAACCTCCTACGAGCAGTACTTC.

This clonotype ranks as medium-sized. The rearrangement joins TRBV24-1 to TRBJ2-3, with D possibly TRBD1 on 7 matching bases. The CDR3 is 17 amino acids. V lost 4 bases and J lost 0, with 16 bases in between. Germline loops: CDR1 KGHDR, CDR2 SFDVKD. The CDR3 coding sequence is TGTGCCACCAGTGAATCAGGGGGGTGGTGGAGCACAGATACGCAGTATTTT. The encoded protein is CATSESGGWWSTDTQYF.

This clonotype has at least ten counts. The chain links TRBV28 to TRBJ1-5, with D perhaps TRBD1 (5 bases). This CDR3 spans 14 amino acids. V lost 6 bases to trimming and J lost 1 base, with 10 bases between them. Germline-derived CDR1 and CDR2 are MDHEN and SYDVKM. The CDR3 loop reads CASREQASNQPQHF. The CDR3 DNA reads TGTGCCAGCAGAGAACAGGCCAGCAATCAGCCCCAGCATTTT.

The chain recombines TRBV10-3 with TRBJ1-5, with 8 bases fitting TRBD1. Germline loops: CDR1 ENHRY, CDR2 SYGVKD. The length of the CDR3 is 14 residues. V shed 5 bases and J 3 bases; nucleotides not matched to a gene: 3. The DNA for the CDR3 is TGTGCCATCAGTCAGGACAGGGTCAATCAGCCCCAGCATTTT. Translated, it gives CAISQDRVNQPQHF.

V usage is TRBV27 and J usage is TRBJ2-5; a weak D match, TRBD2 (5 bases). In germline, CDR1 is MNHEY, CDR2 SMNVEV (reference sequence). V lost 6 bases to trimming and J lost 7 bases, with 21 bases between them. CDR3 length: 15 residues. CDR3 sequence: CASSLPAGGGGTQYF. Written as DNA, the CDR3 is TGTGCCAGCAGCCTGCCCGCGGGCGGAGGTGGGACCCAGTACTTC.

The chain joins TRBV5-6 to TRBJ2-1; D possibly corresponds to TRBD1 (6 bases). Trimming pared 7 bases from V and 5 bases from J, leaving 19 bases between. The CDR3 covers 15 residues. Germline CDR1 is SGHDT and CDR2 is YYEEEE. The CDR3 nucleotides are TGTGCCAGCGGCCCGACAGGTAATTACGACAATGAGCAGTTCTTC. This sequence encodes CASGPTGNYDNEQFF.

This clonotype has a count of ten or more. The CDR3 spells CSAREARTKNIQYF. The DNA for the CDR3 is TGCAGTGCTAGAGAGGCCCGAACCAAAAACATTCAGTACTTC. This sequence joins TRBV20-1 and TRBJ2-4; no reliable D call. The CDR3 has 14 amino acids. Germline CDR1 DFQATT, CDR2 SNEGSKA (reference sequence). V dropped 0 bases and J dropped 2 bases, with 8 bases sitting between them.

This clonotype was seen a single time. V usage is TRBV28 and J usage is TRBJ2-5, with unresolved D. V dropped 6 bases and J dropped 1 base, with 9 bases sitting between them. The CDR3 is 13 residues long. Germline V gives CDR1 MDHEN, CDR2 SYDVKM. The CDR3 here is CASRTTSQETQYF. The CDR3 region has the DNA TGTGCCAGCAGAACAACGTCCCAAGAGACCCAGTACTTC.

This clonotype has at least ten counts. This chain connects TRBV10-3 to TRBJ1-3, with 7 bases matching TRBD1. This CDR3 has 16 amino acids. The J segment lost 7 bases and the V segment lost 5 bases, leaving 14 bases of the junction unmatched. The germline V gene has CDR1 ENHRY and CDR2 SYGVKD. The CDR3 here is CAISISGTAGRNTIYF. The CDR3, as DNA: TGTGCCATCAGTATTTCCGGGACAGCCGGCAGGAACACCATATATTTT.

This clonotype was counted many times. The chain couples TRBV18 to TRBJ2-6, with 10 nucleotides matching TRBD1. V shed 2 bases, J shed 1 base, and the junction held 5 bases outside the gene matches. Per germline, CDR1 KGHSH and CDR2 LQKENI. CDR3 size: 18 residues. The CDR3 nucleotides read TGTGCCAGCTCACCATTGACAGGGGGCAAATCTGGGGCCAACGTCCTGACTTTC. Translated: CASSPLTGGKSGANVLTF.

This clonotype was seen only a few times. The chain joins TRBV7-9 to TRBJ1-4; D is possibly TRBD1 (5 bases). The CDR3 totals 14 residues. Trimming left V 4 bases short and J 3 bases short, with 9 bases between. CDR1 and CDR2 from the germline V gene are SEHNR and FQNEAQ (reference sequence). The CDR3 DNA sequence: TGTGCCAGCAGCTCCGGGGGGGCTAATGAAAAACTGTTTTTT. Protein product: CASSSGGANEKLFF. The full variable domain, with the rest looked up from reference TRBV7-9 and TRBJ1-4, is DTGVSQNPRHKITKRGQNVTFRCDPISEHNRLYWYRQTLGQGPEFLTYFQNEAQLEKSRLLSDRFSAERPKGSFSTLEIQRTEQGDSAMYLCASSSGGANEKLFFGSGTQLSVL.

This clonotype was observed a few times. The chain joins TRBV6-5 to TRBJ1-1, with TRBD1 matching 7 bases. CDR1 is MNHEY, CDR2 SVGAGI, per germline. This CDR3 comprises 15 residues. Trimming at V came to 2 bases and at J to 5 bases, leaving 8 bases not matched to a gene. The chain's CDR3 is CASSYGAGGKTEAFF. The CDR3 DNA sequence: TGTGCCAGCAGTTACGGCGCAGGGGGGAAGACTGAAGCTTTCTTT.

This clonotype was picked up many times. This chain connects TRBV7-2 to TRBJ2-3; the D is unclear. V was cut by 2 bases and J by 2 bases, with 8 bases left in between. Germline V CDR1 and CDR2: SGHTA, FQGNSA. The CDR3 has 14 residues. The DNA for the CDR3 is TGTGCCAGCAGCTTAATGGGCCCCACAGATACGCAGTATTTT. Translating it yields CASSLMGPTDTQYF.

In this sample, this clonotype turned up many times. The rearrangement uses TRBV7-2 and TRBJ2-3; 7 nucleotides match TRBD2. Germline lookup yields CDR1 SGHTA and CDR2 FQGNSA. The CDR3 contains 15 residues. V lost 3 bases to trimming and J lost 1 base; unmatched junction nucleotides: 4. For the CDR3, the DNA is TGTGCCAGCAGCTTGAGCGGGGCAGGCACAGATACGCAGTATTTT. Translating it yields CASSLSGAGTDTQYF.